This T cell receptor (beta chain) derives from a study of tumor and adjacent non-tumor tissue in lung cancer. Background on the study: On average, productive TCRbeta reads reached 4 million to 5 million per sample.

There are many counts of this clonotype. As yet, its antigen is unknown. The template was RNA from unsorted bulk tissue. The normal lung tissue was taken more than 3 cm from the tumor edge. TCRbeta libraries were built with three rounds of nested PCR, modified from ARM-PCR. TCRdb recomputed calls from the multiplex PCR reads with MiXCR, one row per CDR3 protein. The top ten clones hold roughly a fifth of a sample with about 100,000 distinct CDR3 sequences, approximately 65% of them seen once. Overall study results and limits: Normal lung showed higher cumulative top 100 clone frequency than tumor. TCR diversity was significantly greater in tumor than normal lung tissue.

Between the trimmed V and J ends, which lost 4 bases and 9 bases, there was a span of 22 bases. Germline V lookup: CDR1 SGHDT, CDR2 YYEEEE. This CDR3 region has 15 residues. Sequenced sample: distant non-tumor lung tissue. This receptor was identified in a young man with non-small cell lung cancer. The genes are TRBV5-6 and TRBJ1-1; a possible D gene is TRBD1 (5 bases). In DNA, the CDR3 is TGTGCCAGCAGCGGGGGGGGGGACCCCTTAGGAAAAGCTTTCTTT. Translation: CASSGGGDPLGKAFF.